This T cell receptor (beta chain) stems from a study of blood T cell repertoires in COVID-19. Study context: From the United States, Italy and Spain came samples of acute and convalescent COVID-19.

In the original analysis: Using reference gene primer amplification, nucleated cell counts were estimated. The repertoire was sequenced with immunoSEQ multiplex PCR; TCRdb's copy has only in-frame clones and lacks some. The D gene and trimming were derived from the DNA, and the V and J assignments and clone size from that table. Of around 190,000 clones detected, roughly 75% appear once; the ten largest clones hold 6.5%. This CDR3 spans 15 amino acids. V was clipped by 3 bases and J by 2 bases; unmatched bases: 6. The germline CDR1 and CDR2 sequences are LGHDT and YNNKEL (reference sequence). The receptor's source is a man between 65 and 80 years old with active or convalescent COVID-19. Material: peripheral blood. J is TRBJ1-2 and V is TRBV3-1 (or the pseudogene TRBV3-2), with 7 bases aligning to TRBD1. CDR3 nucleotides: TGTGCCAGCAGCCATCGGGACAGCTACAACTATGGCTACACCTTC. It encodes CASSHRDSYNYGYTF.